This T cell receptor (beta chain) was observed in a study of CD8 T cells in Susac syndrome. Whole-study results and caveats: A relatively small number of individuals underwent TCR sequencing and HLA analysis.

Details on this clonotype: Its antigen is not identified.

Random hexamers were used to reverse transcribe an amount of roughly 0.5 to 1 ug RNA. The amplification used immunoSEQ multiplex PCR on TCR beta CDR3; it spanned 54 Vbeta and 13 Jbeta. MiXCR, run by TCRdb on the immunoSEQ multiplex PCR reads, gives a single entry per CDR3 protein. The sample contains 250,000 to 300,000 distinct CDR3 sequences, 85% of which appear only once. The source material was CD8+ T cells from PBMCs. This TCR came from a human donor with multiple sclerosis.

The DNA of the CDR3 is TGTGCCAGCAGTCCACTCGGACAGGGGGACGGGGAGCAGTACTTC. Translation gives CASSPLGQGDGEQYF. The rearrangement joins TRBV27 to TRBJ2-7; 10 nucleotides match TRBD1. V shed 5 bases and J 7 bases; nucleotides not matched to a gene: 11. The germline CDR1 and CDR2 sequences are MNHEY and SMNVEV (reference sequence). The CDR3 contains 15 residues.